This passage covers 12 T cell receptor beta chains from one sample sequenced in a study of T cells after yellow fever vaccination. TCRdb fed the 5' RACE reads into MiXCR, producing one record per CDR3 protein. The sample consists of 200,000 to 300,000 distinct CDR3 sequences, 10% to 15% of them appearing once. The sample was CD4+ T cells sorted from PBMCs, taken 45 days after the yellow fever booster vaccination. The receptor source for this set is a man younger than 45 who received the YFV17D yellow fever vaccine.

On this clonotype: The junction shows a germline mismatch at one end, possibly a read error. This rearrangement joins TRBV27 to TRBJ2-5, with 7 bases that match TRBD1. This CDR3 comprises 10 residues. Germline values: CDR1 MNHEY, CDR2 SMNVEV (reference sequence). As DNA, the CDR3 is TGCGACAGGGTGGTAAAGACCCAGTACTTC. Encoded protein: CDRVVKTQYF.

The CDR3, as DNA: TGTGCCAGCAGGACCGCCGGGACTAGCTCGTTTAATGAGCAGTTCTTC. Translating gives CASRTAGTSSFNEQFF. The chain uses TRBV7-2 and TRBJ2-1; 9 nucleotides match TRBD2. Germline CDR1 reads SGHTA; CDR2 reads FQGNSA. This CDR3 is built from 16 residues. With V trimmed by 6 bases and J by 7 bases, 13 bases remained unmatched.

The rearrangement joins TRBV7-2 to TRBJ1-5; TRBD1 matches at 8 bases. The V gene end was trimmed by 0 bases and the J gene end by 0 bases; junction bases not matched to a gene: 4. The V gene's germline CDR1 is SGHTA and CDR2 FQGNSA. This CDR3 is 17 amino acids long. The CDR3 reads CASSLAGTGNSNQPQHF. DNA for the CDR3: TGTGCCAGCAGCTTAGCAGGGACAGGAAATAGCAATCAGCCCCAGCATTTT.

The rearrangement uses TRBV5-1 and TRBJ2-7; TRBD2 matches 9 bases. Unmatched junction bases numbered 8, after V lost 0 bases and J lost 1 base. Germline V lookup: CDR1 SGHRS, CDR2 YFSETQ. This CDR3 spans 17 amino acids. CDR3 nucleotides: TGCGCCAGCAGCTTGGTTCTTAGCGGGGGACCATCCTACGAGCAGTACTTC. It translates to CASSLVLSGGPSYEQYF.

V usage is TRBV7-2 and J usage is TRBJ2-1; D gene uncertain. Trimming took 5 bases from V and 10 from J, leaving 21 bases between them. The CDR3 is made up of 15 amino acids. Germline CDR1 is SGHTA and CDR2 is FQGNSA. The CDR3 protein is CASSPRWPPSREQFF. The CDR3 nucleotides are TGTGCCAGCAGCCCACGGTGGCCCCCCTCCCGGGAGCAGTTCTTC.

CDR3 nucleotides: TGTGCCAGCAGCCCATCCTGGGGGGGGCTTAAGGACACTGAAGCTTTCTTT. It is translated as CASSPSWGGLKDTEAFF. The chain recombines TRBV7-2 with TRBJ1-1, with D perhaps TRBD1 (6 bases). Trimming removed 5 bases at V and 3 bases at J, with 22 bases between. This CDR3 spans 17 amino acids. The germline CDR1 and CDR2 sequences are SGHTA and FQGNSA.

This clonotype was picked up a small number of times. This sequence joins TRBV6-5 and TRBJ1-5; D is unresolved. Germline-derived CDR1 and CDR2 are MNHEY and SVGAGI. The V end was cut by 6 bases, the J end by 9 bases, with 18 bases between. The CDR3 is 14 residues long. In DNA form, the CDR3 reads TGTGCCAGCAGAATGGGTCCCACCATCATGCCCCAGCATTTT. It is translated as CASRMGPTIMPQHF.

There are many counts of this clonotype. This sequence joins TRBV18 and TRBJ2-2; 12 positions agree with TRBD2. The germline V gene encodes CDR1 KGHSH and CDR2 LQKENI. This CDR3 has 17 amino acids. V was pared by 6 bases and J by 5 bases, with 10 bases of the junction left unmatched. In nucleotides, the CDR3 is TGTGCCAGCTCGTGGGGACTAGCGGGTCCGAGGACCGGGGAGCTGTTTTTT. It codes for CASSWGLAGPRTGELFF.

This clonotype was picked up a small number of times. The V call is TRBV10-2, the J call TRBJ1-4, with a tentative D call TRBD1 (5 bases). V was shortened by 6 bases and J by 5 bases, with 13 bases between the two germline ends. Germline V gene lookup returns CDR1 WSHSY and CDR2 SAAADI. This CDR3 has 14 residues. The CDR3: CASRAGTANEKLFF. The CDR3 DNA is TGCGCCAGCAGAGCCGGGACGGCGAATGAAAAACTGTTTTTT.

Only a few counts were recorded for this clonotype. The chain carries TRBV12-3 or TRBV12-4 and TRBJ2-1, with a possible D match to TRBD2 (6 bases). Between the trimmed V and J ends, which lost 2 bases and 7 bases, there was a span of 12 bases. The CDR3 sequence is 14 residues long. The DNA of the CDR3 is TGTGCCAGCAGTTTATCGGCCCGGGGGAATGAGCAGTTCTTC. This codes for CASSLSARGNEQFF.

There are a few counts of this clonotype. The chain uses TRBV20-1 and TRBJ2-7; possible D gene TRBD2, 6 bases. V was trimmed by 2 bases and J by 4 bases, leaving 15 bases between them. CDR3 length: 14 residues. Looked up from germline, CDR1 is DFQATT and CDR2 is SNEGSKA (reference sequence). In DNA, the CDR3 is TGCAGTGCTAGACTAGCGTACCTAGGATACGAGCAGTACTTC. Its translation: CSARLAYLGYEQYF.

Only a few counts were recorded for this clonotype. The genes are TRBV2 and TRBJ1-2; D is ambiguous. V was pared by 1 base and J by 8 bases, with 11 bases between. Germline V gene lookup returns CDR1 SNHLY and CDR2 FYNNEI. This CDR3 is built from 13 residues. CDR3 sequence: CASSEVPGNGYTF. CDR3 DNA sequence: TGTGCCAGCAGTGAAGTCCCGGGTAACGGCTACACCTTC.